This T cell receptor (beta chain) was observed in a study of CD8+ T cells in alopecia areata. Whole-study context: Among treated patients, oral tofacitinib was administered at 5 to 10 mg twice daily. Tofacitinib was given for 6 to 18 months, then stopped for 6 months.

This sample's treatment: oral pan-JAK inhibitor, 5-10 mg twice daily. Trimming left V 0 bases short and J 7 bases short, with 9 bases between. Germline V CDR1 and CDR2: MGHRA, YSYEKL. This CDR3 is 14 amino acids long. Extraction and reverse transcription of RNA yielded cDNA as the sequencing template. The protocol was immunoSEQ multiplex PCR, while the TCRdb copy is restricted to in-frame clones and leaves out a portion. The table has about 210,000 clones, around two fifths seen once; the top ten hold over 2%. The specimen comprised CD4+ T cells sorted from blood, sampled at approximately week 36, from a patient treated with tofacitinib. J is TRBJ2-2 and V is TRBV4-1; tentative D call: TRBD2 (5 bases). The clonotype comes from a human donor with alopecia areata. The CDR3 DNA is TGCGCCAGCAGCCAAGAGTGGAGCGGCGGGGAGCTGTTTTTT. Its translation: CASSQEWSGGELFF.